The clone carrying this TCR beta chain has only a few counts. The record originates from a study of regulatory T cells in long-lasting Graves disease. Noted time point: persistent/refractory GD, antithyroid drugs over 5 years with positive TRAb. PBMCs provided the RNA from which the TCR library was made. Library construction for TCR beta used iRepertoire HTBI primers and Arm-PCR of CDR3 regions. TCRdb independently ran MiXCR on the multiplex PCR reads; one entry per CDR3 protein. The data contain over 650,000 distinct CDR3 sequences, approximately 29% of them singletons. The ends lost 1 base at V and 1 base at J; junction bases unmatched: 1. The CDR3 totals 15 residues. Germline CDR1 SQVTM, CDR2 ANQGSEA.

The receptor comes from a female donor with Graves disease. This sequence joins TRBV29-1 and TRBJ2-2, with TRBD2 matching over 9 bases. This specimen was peripheral blood mononuclear cells (PBMCs), taken when the disease was refractory, from a patient treated with antithyroid drugs. Here the CDR3 reads CSVEGTSENTGELFF. CDR3 sequence (DNA): TGCAGCGTTGAAGGGACTAGCGAGAACACCGGGGAGCTGTTTTTT.